A single T cell receptor (beta chain) is shown here with its context. Its antigen is undetermined. This entry is derived from a study of cytomegalovirus exposure and HLA in healthy donors. General observations from the study: Donors belonging to an Asian-associated ancestry cluster reportedly showed fewer N-insertions in productive TCRs than the approximately 680-donor mean, according to what a later analysis found.

13 Jbeta primers and 60 Vbeta primers were used for the PCR. Data came from immunoSEQ multiplex PCR; TCRdb stores just in-frame clones and leaves some out. Here the sample spans about 130,000 clones, 80% being singletons. The CDR3 is 16 residues long. CDR1 MNHNS and CDR2 SASEGT come from the germline V gene. V was cut by 2 bases and J by 1 base, with 14 bases left in between. V is TRBV6-1 and J is TRBJ2-5, with TRBD1 as a possible D gene (6 bases). Material: PBMCs. This TCR was sampled from a man under 40 in good health and CMV-seronegative. The CDR3 here is CASSEFDRTIQETQYF. Here the CDR3 DNA reads TGTGCCAGCAGTGAATTCGACAGGACCATCCAAGAGACCCAGTACTTC.